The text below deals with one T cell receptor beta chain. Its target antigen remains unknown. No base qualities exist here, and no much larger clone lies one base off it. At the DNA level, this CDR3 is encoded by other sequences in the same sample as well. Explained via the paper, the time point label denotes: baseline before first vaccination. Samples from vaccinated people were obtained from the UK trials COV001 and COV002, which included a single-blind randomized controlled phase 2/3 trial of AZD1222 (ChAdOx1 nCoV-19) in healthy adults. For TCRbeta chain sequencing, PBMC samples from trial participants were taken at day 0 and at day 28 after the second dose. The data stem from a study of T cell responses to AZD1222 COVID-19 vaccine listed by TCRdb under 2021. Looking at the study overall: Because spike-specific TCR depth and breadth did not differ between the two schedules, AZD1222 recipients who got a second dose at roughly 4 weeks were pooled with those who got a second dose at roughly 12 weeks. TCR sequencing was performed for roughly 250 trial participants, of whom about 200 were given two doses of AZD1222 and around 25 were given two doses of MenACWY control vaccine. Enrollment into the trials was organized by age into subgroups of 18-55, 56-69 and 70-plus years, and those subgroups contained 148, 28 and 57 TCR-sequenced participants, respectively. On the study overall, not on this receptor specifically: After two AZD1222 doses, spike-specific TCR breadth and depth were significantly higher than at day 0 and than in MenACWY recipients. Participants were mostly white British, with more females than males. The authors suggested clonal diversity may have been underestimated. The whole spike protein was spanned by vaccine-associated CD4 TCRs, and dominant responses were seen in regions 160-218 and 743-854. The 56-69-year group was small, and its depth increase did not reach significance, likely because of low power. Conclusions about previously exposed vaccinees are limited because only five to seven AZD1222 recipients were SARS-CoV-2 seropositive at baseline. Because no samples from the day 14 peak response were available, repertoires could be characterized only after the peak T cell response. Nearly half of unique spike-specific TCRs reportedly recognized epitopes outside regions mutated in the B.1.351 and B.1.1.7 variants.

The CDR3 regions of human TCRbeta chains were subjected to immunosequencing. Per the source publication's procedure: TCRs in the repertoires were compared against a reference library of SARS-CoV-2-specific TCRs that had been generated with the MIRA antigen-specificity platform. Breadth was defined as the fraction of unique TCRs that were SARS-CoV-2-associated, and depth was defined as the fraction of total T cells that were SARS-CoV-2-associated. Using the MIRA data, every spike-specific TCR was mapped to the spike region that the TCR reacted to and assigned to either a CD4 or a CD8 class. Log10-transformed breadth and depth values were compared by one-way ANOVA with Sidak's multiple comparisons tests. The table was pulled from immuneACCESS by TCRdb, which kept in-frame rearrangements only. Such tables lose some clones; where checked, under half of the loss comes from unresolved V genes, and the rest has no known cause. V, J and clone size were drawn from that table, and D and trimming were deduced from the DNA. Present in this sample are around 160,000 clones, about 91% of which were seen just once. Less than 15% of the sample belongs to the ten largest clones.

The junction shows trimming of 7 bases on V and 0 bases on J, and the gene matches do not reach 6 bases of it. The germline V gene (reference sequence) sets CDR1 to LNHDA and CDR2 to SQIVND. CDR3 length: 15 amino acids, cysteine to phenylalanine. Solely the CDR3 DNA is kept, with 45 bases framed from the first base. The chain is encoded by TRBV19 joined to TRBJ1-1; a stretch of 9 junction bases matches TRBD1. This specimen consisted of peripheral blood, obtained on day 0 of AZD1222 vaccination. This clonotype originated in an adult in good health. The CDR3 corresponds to CASKRTGVMNTEAFF. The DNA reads TGTGCCAGTAAACGGACAGGGGTAATGAACACTGAAGCTTTCTTT.